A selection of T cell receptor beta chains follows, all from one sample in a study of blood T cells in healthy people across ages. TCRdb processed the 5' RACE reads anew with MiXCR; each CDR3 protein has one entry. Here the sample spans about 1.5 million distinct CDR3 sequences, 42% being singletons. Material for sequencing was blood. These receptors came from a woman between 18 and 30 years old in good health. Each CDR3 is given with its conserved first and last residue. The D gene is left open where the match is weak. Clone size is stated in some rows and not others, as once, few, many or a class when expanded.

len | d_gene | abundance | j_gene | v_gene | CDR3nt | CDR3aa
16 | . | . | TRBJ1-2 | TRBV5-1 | TGCGCCAGCAGCTTGTGGGACCCAACGAGGGGATATGGCTACACCTTC | CASSLWDPTRGYGYTF
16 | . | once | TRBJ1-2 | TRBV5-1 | TGCGCCAGCAGCTTGGACCCATCCTCCGGGAACGATGGCTACACCTTC | CASSLDPSSGNDGYTF
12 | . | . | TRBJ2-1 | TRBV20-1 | TGCAGTGCCAGAAGGGCCTACAATGAGCAGTTCTTC | CSARRAYNEQFF
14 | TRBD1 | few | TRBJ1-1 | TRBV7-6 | TGTGCCAGCAGCGCCATTGGGACAGCTATTGAAGCTTTCTTT | CASSAIGTAIEAFF
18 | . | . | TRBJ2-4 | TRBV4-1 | TGCGCCAGCAGCCAAGGGGCTGCGGGCGGGGAGGCCAAAAACATTCAGTACTTC | CASSQGAAGGEAKNIQYF
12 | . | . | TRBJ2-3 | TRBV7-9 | TGTGCCAGCAGCCCCTCCCTGGATACGCAGTATTTT | CASSPSLDTQYF
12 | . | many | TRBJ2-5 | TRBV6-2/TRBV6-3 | TGTGCCAGCAGTTCTAGGAGAGAGACCCAGTACTTC | CASSSRRETQYF
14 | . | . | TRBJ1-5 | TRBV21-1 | TGTGCCAGCAACCATTTAAACTGGAATCAGCCCCAGCATTTT | CASNHLNWNQPQHF
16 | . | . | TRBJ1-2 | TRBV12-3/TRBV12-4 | TGTGCCAGCATTATTACTATCGCCAGGGGTCGGGATGGCTACACCTTC | CASIITIARGRDGYTF
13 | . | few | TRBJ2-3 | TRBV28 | TGTGCCAGCAGTTTCCTCGTCCCAGATACGCAGTATTTT | CASSFLVPDTQYF
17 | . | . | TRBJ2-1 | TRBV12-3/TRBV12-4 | TGTGCCAGCAGTTTAGGGTTTAGGGGTAGCTCCTACAATGAGCAGTTCTTC | CASSLGFRGSSYNEQFF